A selection of T cell receptor beta chains follows, all from one sample in a study of shared clonotypes between healthy human individuals. Generated by immunoSEQ multiplex PCR, the TCRdb table keeps only in-frame clones and is missing some. The sample contains 2,500,000 or so clones, less than 95% of which appear only once. The sequenced sample consisted of naive CD4+ T cells from PBMCs. These receptors were obtained from a man between 18 and 29 years old in good health. Some clones in this sample may be carry-over from other donors' samples. CDR3s include the opening cysteine and the closing phenylalanine or tryptophan. D genes are given only for firm matches. A row's size may be missing; if present it is once, few, many or a size class.

d_gene,abundance,v_gene,j_gene,CDR3nt,CDR3aa
-,-,TRBV25-1,TRBJ2-3,TGTGCCAGCCAAGGGGGGGGTACGCAGTATTTT,CASQGGGTQYF
-,-,TRBV7-2,TRBJ2-5,TGTGCCAGCAGCTCGGCGTGGCCCAGCGGGGAGACCCAGTACTTC,CASSSAWPSGETQYF
-,-,TRBV5-1,TRBJ2-3,TGCGCCAGCAGCTTGTCCAGGGAAGATACGCAGTATTTT,CASSLSREDTQYF
-,-,TRBV7-2,TRBJ1-1,TGTGCCAGCAGCTTAGGGGGGAGGACTGAAGCTTTCTTT,CASSLGGRTEAFF
-,-,TRBV9,TRBJ1-3,TGTGCCAGCAGCGTAGAGGGGGGGACCTTCTCTGGAAACACCATATATTTT,CASSVEGGTFSGNTIYF
TRBD2,-,TRBV10-3,TRBJ2-1,TGTGCCATCAGTGAGCCCACGGGGGGACCAGGAGATGAGCAGTTCTTC,CAISEPTGGPGDEQFF
-,-,TRBV5-1,TRBJ2-3,TGCGCCAGCAGCTTGACTGGGATCAACACAGATACGCAGTATTTT,CASSLTGINTDTQYF
-,-,TRBV9,TRBJ2-1,TGTGCCAGCAGCGTAGGCAGGGGAAACTACAATGAGCAGTTCTTC,CASSVGRGNYNEQFF
TRBD1,-,TRBV27,TRBJ1-5,TGTGCCAGCAGTTTAGGGACAGGGTCCGATCAGCCCCAGCATTTT,CASSLGTGSDQPQHF
-,-,TRBV29-1,TRBJ2-1,TGCAGCGTCGTAAGACCCTTGCGGCCATACAATGAGCAGTTCTTC,CSVVRPLRPYNEQFF
TRBD1,-,TRBV5-1,TRBJ1-2,TGCGCCAGCAGCTTGGAGAGGGGGCTGGGGTCCACCTTC,CASSLERGLGSTF
TRBD1,once,TRBV30,TRBJ2-7,TGTGCCTCCTGGTCCCCGGGACAGGGGGTAGGCGAGCAGTACTTC,CASWSPGQGVGEQYF
TRBD1,-,TRBV9,TRBJ2-7,TGTGCCAGCAGCGTAGGGGGACAGGGGGCCTACGAGCAGTACTTC,CASSVGGQGAYEQYF
-,-,TRBV7-9,TRBJ2-1,TGTGCCAGCAGCCTTAGACGGACTCGTCCAATTAGCTCCTACAATGAGCAGTTCTTC,CASSLRRTRPISSYNEQFF
TRBD1,-,TRBV6-5,TRBJ2-7,TGTGCCAGCAGTTACCCCCCAGGGACAGGGGGCGAGCAGTACTTC,CASSYPPGTGGEQYF
-,-,TRBV30,TRBJ1-1,TGTGCCTGGAGTGTACAAACGGAGACTGAAGCTTTCTTT,CAWSVQTETEAFF
TRBD2,few,TRBV5-1,TRBJ2-1,TGCGCCAGCAGCTGGTTGACTAGCGGGCCCTACAATGAGCAGTTCTTC,CASSWLTSGPYNEQFF
-,-,TRBV4-2,TRBJ2-2,TGTGCCAGCAGCCAAGAGCCAGGAGGCCCCGGGGAGCTGTTTTTT,CASSQEPGGPGELFF
-,once,TRBV18,TRBJ1-3,TGTGCCAGCTCGCATATAAATTCTGGAAACACCATATATTTT,CASSHINSGNTIYF
TRBD1,-,TRBV28,TRBJ1-4,TGTGCCAGCAGTTTCCGGGACAGCAATGAAAAACTGTTTTTT,CASSFRDSNEKLFF
-,-,TRBV2,TRBJ2-1,TGTGCCAGCACTACCCGGCGGGCCTCCTACAATGAGCAGTTCTTC,CASTTRRASYNEQFF
TRBD1,-,TRBV28,TRBJ1-1,TGTGCCAGCAGTTCCGGGGGGCAGGGGGGCACTGAAGCTTTCTTT,CASSSGGQGGTEAFF
-,-,TRBV14,TRBJ2-5,TGTGCCAGCAGCCTCGCCCTCGGACAGTCGGAGACCCAGTACTTC,CASSLALGQSETQYF
-,-,TRBV5-1,TRBJ1-1,TGCGCCAGCAGCTTGGCTTCCAACACTGAAGCTTTCTTT,CASSLASNTEAFF
TRBD1,-,TRBV18,TRBJ2-2,TGTGCCAGCTCATCCACCGGGACAGGGGGAACCGGGGAGCTGTTTTTT,CASSSTGTGGTGELFF
TRBD2,-,TRBV5-1,TRBJ2-3,TGCGCCAGCAGCTCTCTGACTAGCGGAGATACGCAGTATTTT,CASSSLTSGDTQYF
-,once,TRBV9,TRBJ1-1,TGTGCCAGCGGAAGACAATTGAACACTGAAGCTTTCTTT,CASGRQLNTEAFF
-,-,TRBV6-4,TRBJ2-3,TGTGCCAGCAGTGACGAGGCGGGTCCAACAGATACGCAGTATTTT,CASSDEAGPTDTQYF
TRBD2,-,TRBV7-3,TRBJ2-6,TGTGCCAGCAGCCGTGCCGGGATCGCGGGGGCTGGGGCCAACGTCCTGACTTTC,CASSRAGIAGAGANVLTF
-,few,TRBV14,TRBJ1-2,TGTGCCAGCAGCCAAGGGGGCTATGGCTACACCTTC,CASSQGGYGYTF
-,-,TRBV11-2,TRBJ1-5,TGTGCCAGCAGCTTAGACGGGCCCAATCAGCCCCAGCATTTT,CASSLDGPNQPQHF